These 4 T cell receptor beta chains share one sample of origin, sequenced in a study of CD8 T cells in Susac syndrome. With random hexamers, reverse transcription was performed on about 0.45 to 1 ug of RNA. TCRdb re-analysed the immunoSEQ multiplex PCR reads in MiXCR, keeping a single row per CDR3 protein. The sample lists around 200,000 distinct CDR3 sequences, roughly nine tenths occurring once. Material: CD8+ T cells from PBMCs. These receptors were obtained from a human donor with multiple sclerosis.

V is TRBV12-3 or TRBV12-4 and J is TRBJ2-7; the D call may be TRBD1 or TRBD2 (5 bases each). Trimming took off 2 bases at V and 1 base at J, with 9 bases between the two ends. The CDR3 loop spans 14 amino acids. The CDR3 loop reads CASSLTGPSYEQYF. Written as DNA, the CDR3 is TGTGCCAGCAGTTTAACGGGGCCATCCTACGAGCAGTACTTC.

V is TRBV4-1 and J is TRBJ1-4, with D perhaps matching TRBD1 (5 bases). Trimming removed 4 bases at V and 2 bases at J, with 8 bases between. Germline V gene lookup returns CDR1 MGHRA and CDR2 YSYEKL. The CDR3 extends over 14 amino acids. The CDR3 spells CASSLTVTNEKLFF. DNA of the CDR3: TGCGCCAGCAGCCTGACAGTCACTAATGAAAAACTGTTTTTT.

This clonotype was detected only a few times. The gene calls are TRBV29-1 and TRBJ2-7; possible D gene TRBD1, 6 bases. The germline V gene has CDR1 SQVTM and CDR2 ANQGSEA. Trimming shortened V by 5 bases and J by 3 bases, and 14 bases separated the two germline ends. The CDR3 loop spans 13 amino acids. The CDR3 region has the DNA TGCAGCGTTCGGGGCCAGGGGTTCTACGAGCAGTACTTC. Translating gives CSVRGQGFYEQYF.

CDR3 coding DNA: TGTGCCTCTGGGGGCCTCGGCAATCAGCCCCAGCATTTT. Its translation: CASGGLGNQPQHF. The chain joins TRBV27 to TRBJ1-5; weak D call: TRBD1 (6 bases). This CDR3 has 13 residues. V dropped 11 bases and J dropped 2 bases, with 13 bases sitting between them. Germline assignment: CDR1 MNHEY and CDR2 SMNVEV (reference sequence).